The 19 T cell receptor beta chains reported below all come from one sample, sequenced in a study of blood T cells in healthy people across ages. Primers used in a second PCR of about 6 to 11 cycles were a sample-barcoded 5' primer and a J-beta primer mix. Each CDR3 protein gets one entry after TCRdb re-called the 5' RACE reads with MiXCR. Of around 990,000 distinct CDR3 sequences detected, 30% to 40% appear once; the ten largest clones hold about an eighth. Sequencing was done on a sample of blood. These receptors all come from a man aged 18 to 30 in good health.

The chain combines TRBV10-3 with TRBJ1-1; D call uncertain. V was clipped by 11 bases and J by 6 bases, with 19 bases between them. CDR3 length: 13 amino acids. Germline CDR1 reads ENHRY; CDR2 reads SYGVKD. In nucleotides, the CDR3 is TGTGCCGTCTCTGCCCCCCTTACCGCTGAAGCTTTCTTT. It is translated as CAVSAPLTAEAFF.

The chain is built from TRBV15 and TRBJ1-6; 8 bases agree with TRBD1. Germline V gene lookup returns CDR1 LNHNV and CDR2 YYDKDF (reference sequence). This CDR3 has 15 residues. V gave up 3 bases and J gave up 7 bases; unmatched junction bases: 5. CDR3 sequence reads: CATSRATGANSPLHF. The CDR3 region has the DNA TGTGCCACCAGCAGGGCGACAGGGGCGAATTCACCCCTCCACTTT.

Of note for this clonotype: At one end the junction does not follow the germline gene, possibly because of a read error. DNA of the CDR3: TGCAGTGCTAGATCTCGGACAGGTTACAATGGGCAGTTCTTC. Amino acids: CSARSRTGYNGQFF. The J gene is TRBJ2-1, the V gene TRBV20-1; 7 nucleotides match TRBD1. CDR1 and CDR2 from the germline V gene are DFQATT and SNEGSKA (reference sequence). The CDR3 totals 14 residues.

In its sample, this clonotype was seen a few times. The chain carries TRBV4-2 and TRBJ1-2, with TRBD1 as a possible D gene (6 bases). Germline assignment: CDR1 LGHNA and CDR2 YNFKEQ. The CDR3 covers 17 residues. Between the trimmed V and J ends, which lost 1 base and 0 bases, there was a span of 15 bases. The CDR3 DNA sequence: TGTGCCAGCAGCCAAGGGGGGCAGACTATAGCTAACTATGGCTACACCTTC. Encoded protein: CASSQGGQTIANYGYTF.

The V gene is TRBV10-3, the J gene TRBJ1-6, with D hard to call. Looked up from germline, CDR1 is ENHRY and CDR2 is SYGVKD. Trimming left V 0 bases short and J 7 bases short, with 13 bases between. The CDR3 covers 16 residues. The CDR3 reads CAISESLGRSNSPLHF. The CDR3 DNA sequence: TGTGCCATCAGTGAGTCTCTGGGCAGGTCGAATTCACCCCTCCACTTT.

The chain uses TRBV4-3 and TRBJ2-2; D is ambiguous. The CDR3 contains 16 residues. CDR1 is LGHNA, CDR2 YSLEER, per germline. Trimming took off 4 bases at V and 2 bases at J, with 14 bases between the two ends. CDR3 protein: CASSLRSRSNTGELFF. The DNA for the CDR3 is TGCGCCAGCAGCCTCCGGTCGAGGTCCAACACCGGGGAGCTGTTTTTT.

V is TRBV12-3 or TRBV12-4 and J is TRBJ1-2, with D possibly being TRBD1 (5 bases). V was clipped by 5 bases and J by 3 bases, with 16 bases between them. There are 15 residues in the CDR3. The CDR3 spells CASSPQMTADYGYTF. As DNA, the CDR3 is TGTGCCAGCAGTCCCCAAATGACAGCCGACTATGGCTACACCTTC.

This clonotype was observed many times. V usage is TRBV28 and J usage is TRBJ1-2; possible D gene TRBD1, 5 bases. This CDR3 has 18 amino acids. V was clipped by 4 bases and J by 4 bases, with 25 bases between them. The germline gives CDR1 MDHEN, CDR2 SYDVKM. DNA for the CDR3: TGTGCCAGCAGTTCTCATCTCCTTAGGCAGGGAGCCTTCTATGGCTACACCTTC. Residues: CASSSHLLRQGAFYGYTF.

The sample holds a few counts of this clonotype. The V call is TRBV27, the J call TRBJ1-1, with 9 positions matching TRBD1. The germline CDR1 and CDR2 sequences are MNHEY and SMNVEV (reference sequence). The V gene end was trimmed by 5 bases and the J gene end by 2 bases; junction bases not matched to a gene: 9. This CDR3 is 16 amino acids long. The CDR3 DNA reads TGTGCCAGCAGTCGTAAGGACAGGGGCGCTAACACTGAAGCTTTCTTT. Translation: CASSRKDRGANTEAFF.

This sequence joins TRBV5-1 and TRBJ2-5; 7 bases are a match to TRBD2. CDR1 and CDR2 from the germline V gene are SGHRS and YFSETQ. V shed 4 bases, J shed 0 bases, and the junction held 3 bases outside the gene matches. CDR3 size: 14 residues. CDR3 region: CASSGRDHQETQYF. CDR3 nucleotides: TGCGCCAGCAGCGGGAGGGACCACCAAGAGACCCAGTACTTC.

The gene calls are TRBV9 and TRBJ1-2, with D perhaps TRBD1 (6 bases). Trimming removed 0 bases from V and 7 bases from J, with 13 bases in between. The germline V gene has CDR1 SGDLS and CDR2 YYNGEE. CDR3 length equals 14 residues. The DNA for the CDR3 is TGTGCCAGCAGCGTAGACGGGGGCAAGAGTGGCTACACCTTC. Its translation is CASSVDGGKSGYTF.

The chain couples TRBV15 to TRBJ1-1; 11 bases line up with TRBD1. Germline V CDR1 and CDR2: LNHNV, YYDKDF (reference sequence). With V trimmed by 6 bases and J by 1 base, 4 bases remained unmatched. This CDR3 is 15 amino acids long. Written as DNA, the CDR3 is TGTGCCACCAGTCAGGACAGGGGGCCGAACACTGAAGCTTTCTTT. As protein: CATSQDRGPNTEAFF.

The chain has TRBV7-9 and TRBJ2-3; TRBD2 aligns across 10 bases. V gave up 2 bases and J gave up 9 bases; unmatched junction bases: 8. This CDR3 region has 15 residues. The germline V gene encodes CDR1 SEHNR and CDR2 FQNEAQ (reference sequence). The CDR3 sequence is CASSLSGGATRTQYF. The CDR3 region has the DNA TGTGCCAGCAGCTTAAGCGGGGGGGCAACTAGAACGCAGTATTTT. Variable domain in full (rest from reference TRBV7-9 and TRBJ2-3): DTGVSQNPRHKITKRGQNVTFRCDPISEHNRLYWYRQTLGQGPEFLTYFQNEAQLEKSRLLSDRFSAERPKGSFSTLEIQRTEQGDSAMYLCASSLSGGATRTQYFGPGTRLTVL.

The chain couples TRBV29-1 to TRBJ2-3, with D possibly matching TRBD2 (7 bases). This CDR3 has 15 residues. V shed 8 bases and J shed 3 bases, with 21 bases lying between them. Germline V gene sequence: CDR1 SQVTM, CDR2 ANQGSEA. The CDR3 coding sequence is TGCAGCATAAGGGGGGGGGCCCGTGGGACAGATACGCAGTATTTT. Protein product: CSIRGGARGTDTQYF.

The rearrangement uses TRBV20-1 and TRBJ2-5; 7 bases match TRBD1. This CDR3 spans 15 amino acids. Per the germline V gene, CDR1 is DFQATT and CDR2 is SNEGSKA (reference sequence). V lost 6 bases, J lost 4 bases, and 14 bases stayed unmatched. CDR3 sequence: CSAKKPGQVRETQYF. CDR3 sequence (DNA): TGCAGTGCCAAGAAACCCGGACAGGTTAGAGAGACCCAGTACTTC.

This rearrangement joins TRBV12-3 or TRBV12-4 to TRBJ1-4; 9 nucleotides align to TRBD1. After removal of 3 bases from V and 4 bases from J, the junction contained 12 bases not matched to a gene. The CDR3 covers 18 residues. CDR3 protein: CASSLGAGTGRFNEKLFF. As DNA, the CDR3 is TGTGCCAGCAGTTTGGGCGCCGGGACAGGGCGGTTTAATGAAAAACTGTTTTTT.

This clonotype was seen a few times. V usage is TRBV7-9 and J usage is TRBJ2-3, with TRBD2 matching over 14 bases. The CDR3 is 17 amino acids. V was pared by 6 bases and J by 7 bases, with 12 bases of the junction left unmatched. Germline assignment: CDR1 SEHNR and CDR2 FQNEAQ (reference sequence). CDR3 DNA sequence: TGTGCCAGCAGTTACGGGACTAGCGGGGGACTGATGAATACGCAGTATTTT. Protein sequence: CASSYGTSGGLMNTQYF.

For this clonotype: The germline gene is not matched at one end of the junction; a read error may be the cause. The V gene is TRBV5-1, the J gene TRBJ1-4, with 8 bases identical to TRBD1. Germline V gives CDR1 SGHRS, CDR2 YFSETQ. CDR3 length: 16 amino acids. CDR3 coding DNA: TGCGCCGGCAGGACGCAGGGGGCGGCAGTTAATGAAAAACTGTTTTTT. Encoded protein: CAGRTQGAAVNEKLFF.

In DNA, the CDR3 is TGCAGTGCTAGAAGGGGGGACGGCACAGATACGCAGTATTTT. Its protein product is CSARRGDGTDTQYF. The rearrangement uses TRBV20-1 and TRBJ2-3, with D tentatively TRBD1 or TRBD2 (6 bases each). This CDR3 has 14 amino acids. The V and J ends lost 2 bases and 1 base respectively, with 10 bases between them. Germline CDR1 and CDR2: DFQATT and SNEGSKA (reference sequence).